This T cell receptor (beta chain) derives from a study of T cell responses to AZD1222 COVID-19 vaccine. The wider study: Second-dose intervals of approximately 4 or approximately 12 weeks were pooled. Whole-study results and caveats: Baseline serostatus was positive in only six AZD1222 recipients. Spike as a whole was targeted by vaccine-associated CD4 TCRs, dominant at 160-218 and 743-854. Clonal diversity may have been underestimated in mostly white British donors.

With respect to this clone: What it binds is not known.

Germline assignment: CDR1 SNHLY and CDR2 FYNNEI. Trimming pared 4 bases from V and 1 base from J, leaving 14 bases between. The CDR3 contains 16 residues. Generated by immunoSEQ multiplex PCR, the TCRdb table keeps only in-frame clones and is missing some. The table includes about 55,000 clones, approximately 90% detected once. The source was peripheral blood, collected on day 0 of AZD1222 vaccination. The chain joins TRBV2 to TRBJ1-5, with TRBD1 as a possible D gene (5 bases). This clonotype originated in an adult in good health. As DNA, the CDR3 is TGTGCCAGCAGTGGGGGTGGGGGTTTGAGCAATCAGCCCCAGCATTTT. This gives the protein CASSGGGGLSNQPQHF.